The TCR beta chain under discussion was sequenced for a study of blood T cell repertoires in COVID-19. Background on the study: Specimens from acute and convalescent COVID-19 originated in the United States, Italy and Spain. T cells, B-cell-depleted T cells, or PBMCs supplied cDNA or gDNA.

Germline V gene lookup returns CDR1 MNHNY and CDR2 SVGAGI (reference sequence). Trimming left V 0 bases short and J 4 bases short, with 9 bases between. The CDR3 is made up of 14 amino acids. Methods used by the authors: Reference gene primers were amplified, and this amplification served to estimate nucleated cell counts. The assay was immunoSEQ multiplex PCR, and TCRdb's table has in-frame clones only and misses some. V and J calls plus clone size are reproduced from that table; the DNA served to infer D and trimming. Counted here are about 190,000 clones, roughly 88% occurring once; the ten biggest clones make up less than 7.5%. This clone was found once.

The specimen was peripheral blood. The receptor was isolated from a woman in her thirties or forties who had recovered from COVID-19. The chain is built from TRBV6-6 and TRBJ1-2; no firm D call. The CDR3 DNA sequence: TGTGCCAGCAGTTACTCCAGTACAGTCTATGGCTACACCTTC. Amino acid sequence: CASSYSSTVYGYTF.